The clone carrying this TCR beta chain appeared a few times. Its antigen is currently unknown. Unique molecular identifiers featured in each of the TCR beta cDNA libraries. A single record per CDR3 protein comes from TCRdb applying MiXCR to the PCR reads. The sample records roughly 580,000 distinct CDR3 sequences, about 40% being singletons. These data are taken from a study of post-analysis software for immune sequencing data. Regarding the study as a whole: Clustering by F measure revealed strong co-clustering among samples prepared together in one batch.

The receptor was isolated from a girl aged 10-17 years with multiple sclerosis. Material for sequencing was blood.

CDR3 sequence (DNA): TGTGCCAGCAGCTCCCCGCTCGTTACTGAAGCTTTCTTT. It is translated as CASSSPLVTEAFF. V and J are TRBV5-6 and TRBJ1-1; no clear D. Trimming removed 3 bases at V and 5 bases at J, with 11 bases between. The CDR3 loop spans 13 amino acids. Germline V lookup: CDR1 SGHDT, CDR2 YYEEEE.